This TCR beta chain came from a study of control samples from healthy donors and cancer patients. TCRdb's copy holds only in-frame clones and misses some; the assay was immunoSEQ multiplex PCR. The sample comprises about 130,000 clones, just under 95% of which are singletons, and over 12% rests with the top ten. Per germline, CDR1 SGHDT and CDR2 YYEEEE. Trimming took 0 bases from V and 4 from J, leaving 19 bases between them. This CDR3 is 17 amino acids long. This chain joins TRBV5-6 and TRBJ1-2; weak D call: TRBD1 (5 bases). The clonotype originates from a man aged 60 to 75 with colorectal cancer. Source material: PBMCs. CDR3 in DNA: TGTGCCAGCAGCTTGGCCGCCGGGTCCCAGAGGGGCTATGGCTACACCTTC. Translation gives CASSLAAGSQRGYGYTF.